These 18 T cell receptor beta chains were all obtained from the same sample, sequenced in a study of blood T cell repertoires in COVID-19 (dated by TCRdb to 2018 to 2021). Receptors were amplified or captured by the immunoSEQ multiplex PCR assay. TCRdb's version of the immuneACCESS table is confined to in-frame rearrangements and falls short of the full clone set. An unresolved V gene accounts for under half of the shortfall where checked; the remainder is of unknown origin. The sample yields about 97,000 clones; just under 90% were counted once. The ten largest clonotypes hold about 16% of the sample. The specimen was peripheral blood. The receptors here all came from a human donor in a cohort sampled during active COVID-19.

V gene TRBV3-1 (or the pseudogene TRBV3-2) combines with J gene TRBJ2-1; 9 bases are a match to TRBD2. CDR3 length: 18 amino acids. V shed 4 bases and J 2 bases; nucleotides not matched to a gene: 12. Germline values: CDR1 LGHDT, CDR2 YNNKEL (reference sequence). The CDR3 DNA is TGTGCCAGCAGCCGCCCAACCTTTAGCGGGGGAACCTACAATGAGCAGTTCTTC. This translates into CASSRPTFSGGTYNEQFF.

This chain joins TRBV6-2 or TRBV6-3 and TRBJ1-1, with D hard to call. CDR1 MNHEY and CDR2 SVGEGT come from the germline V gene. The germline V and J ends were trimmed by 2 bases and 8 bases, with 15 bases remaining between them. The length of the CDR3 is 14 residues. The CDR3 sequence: CASSYRGHKREAFF. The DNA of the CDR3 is TGTGCCAGCAGTTACAGAGGGCACAAAAGGGAAGCTTTCTTT.

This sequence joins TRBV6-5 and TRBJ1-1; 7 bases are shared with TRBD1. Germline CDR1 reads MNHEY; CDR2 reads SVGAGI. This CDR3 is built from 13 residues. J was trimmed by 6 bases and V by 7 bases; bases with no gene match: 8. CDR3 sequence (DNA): TGTGCCAGCACTCTAACCGGGACAGCTGAAGCTTTCTTT. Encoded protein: CASTLTGTAEAFF.

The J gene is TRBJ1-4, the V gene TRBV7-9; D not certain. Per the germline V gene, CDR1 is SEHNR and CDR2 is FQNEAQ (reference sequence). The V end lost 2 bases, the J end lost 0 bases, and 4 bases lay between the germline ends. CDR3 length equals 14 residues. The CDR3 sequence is CASSLTATNEKLFF. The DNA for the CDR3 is TGTGCCAGCAGCTTAACAGCAACTAATGAAAAACTGTTTTTT.

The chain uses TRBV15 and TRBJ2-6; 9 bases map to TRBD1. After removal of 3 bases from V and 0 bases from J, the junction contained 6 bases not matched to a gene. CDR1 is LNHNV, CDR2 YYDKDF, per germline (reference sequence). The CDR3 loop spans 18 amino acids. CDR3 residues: CATSRGTGIHSGANVLTF. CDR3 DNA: TGTGCCACCAGCAGGGGGACAGGGATACACTCTGGGGCCAACGTCCTGACTTTC. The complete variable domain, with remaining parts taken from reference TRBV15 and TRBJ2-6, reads DAMVIQNPRYQVTQFGKPVTLSCSQTLNHNVMYWYQQKSSQAPKLLFHYYDKDFNNEADTPDNFQSRRPNTSFCFLDIRSPGLGDTAMYLCATSRGTGIHSGANVLTFGAGSRLTVL.

The CDR3 spells CAWSRLGSGNTIYF. CDR3 coding DNA: TGTGCCTGGAGCAGACTAGGCTCTGGAAACACCATATATTTT. The chain carries TRBV30 and TRBJ1-3; no reliable D call. Germline CDR1 reads GTSNPN; CDR2 reads SVGIG (reference sequence). The CDR3 is made up of 14 amino acids. V was trimmed by 3 bases and J by 0 bases, leaving 9 bases between them.

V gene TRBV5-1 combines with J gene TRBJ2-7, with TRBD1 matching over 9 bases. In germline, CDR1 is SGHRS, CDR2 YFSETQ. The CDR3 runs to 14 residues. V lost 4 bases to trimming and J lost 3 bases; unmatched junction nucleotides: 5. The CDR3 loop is CASSKTGGNYEQYF. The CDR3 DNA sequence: TGCGCCAGCAGCAAGACAGGGGGTAACTACGAGCAGTACTTC.

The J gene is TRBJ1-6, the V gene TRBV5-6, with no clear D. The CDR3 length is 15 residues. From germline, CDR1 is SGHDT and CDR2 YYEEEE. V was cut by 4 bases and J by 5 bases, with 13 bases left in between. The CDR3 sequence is CASSVRLTNNSPLHF. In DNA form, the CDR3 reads TGTGCCAGCAGCGTAAGATTGACTAATAATTCACCCCTCCACTTT.

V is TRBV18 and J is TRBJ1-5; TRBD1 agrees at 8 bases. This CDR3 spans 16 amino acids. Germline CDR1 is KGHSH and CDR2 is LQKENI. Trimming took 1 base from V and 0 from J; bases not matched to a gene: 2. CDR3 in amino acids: CASSPQGQVSNQPQHF. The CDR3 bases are TGTGCCAGCTCACCACAGGGACAGGTTAGCAATCAGCCCCAGCATTTT.

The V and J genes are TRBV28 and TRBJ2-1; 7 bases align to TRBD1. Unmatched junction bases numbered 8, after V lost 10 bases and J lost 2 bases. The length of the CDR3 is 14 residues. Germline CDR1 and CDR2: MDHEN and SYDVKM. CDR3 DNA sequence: TGTGCCACTCAGCTGGACAGGACCTACAATGAGCAGTTCTTC. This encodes CATQLDRTYNEQFF.

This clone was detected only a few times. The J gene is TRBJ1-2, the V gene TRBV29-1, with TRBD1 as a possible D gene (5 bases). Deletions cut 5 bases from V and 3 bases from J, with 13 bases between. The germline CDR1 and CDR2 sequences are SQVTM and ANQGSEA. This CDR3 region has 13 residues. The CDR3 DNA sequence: TGCAGCGTTCTACTCGACAGTTACTATGGCTACACCTTC. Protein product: CSVLLDSYYGYTF.

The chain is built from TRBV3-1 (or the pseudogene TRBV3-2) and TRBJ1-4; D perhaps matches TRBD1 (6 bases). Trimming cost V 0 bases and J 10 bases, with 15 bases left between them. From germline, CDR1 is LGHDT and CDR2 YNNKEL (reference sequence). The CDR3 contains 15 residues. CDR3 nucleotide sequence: TGTGCCAGCAGCCAAGATTTGGGGGCAACTGGAAAACTGTTTTTT. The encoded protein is CASSQDLGATGKLFF.

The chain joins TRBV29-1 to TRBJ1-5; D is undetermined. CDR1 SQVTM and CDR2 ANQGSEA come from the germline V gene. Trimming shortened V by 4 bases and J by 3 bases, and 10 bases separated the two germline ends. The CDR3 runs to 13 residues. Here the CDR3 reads CSVALSPNQPQHF. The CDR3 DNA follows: TGCAGCGTTGCGTTGAGTCCCAATCAGCCCCAGCATTTT.

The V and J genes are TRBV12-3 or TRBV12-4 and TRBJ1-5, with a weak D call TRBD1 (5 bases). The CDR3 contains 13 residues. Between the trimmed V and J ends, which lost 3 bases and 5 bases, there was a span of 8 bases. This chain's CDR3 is CASSFTRDQPQHF. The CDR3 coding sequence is TGTGCCAGCAGTTTCACCAGGGATCAGCCCCAGCATTTT.

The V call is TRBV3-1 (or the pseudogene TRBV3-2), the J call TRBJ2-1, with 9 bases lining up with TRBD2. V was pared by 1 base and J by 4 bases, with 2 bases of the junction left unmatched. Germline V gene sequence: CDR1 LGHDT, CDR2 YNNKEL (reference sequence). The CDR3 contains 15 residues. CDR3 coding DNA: TGTGCCAGCAGCCAAGCGACTAGCGGATACAATGAGCAGTTCTTC. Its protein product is CASSQATSGYNEQFF.

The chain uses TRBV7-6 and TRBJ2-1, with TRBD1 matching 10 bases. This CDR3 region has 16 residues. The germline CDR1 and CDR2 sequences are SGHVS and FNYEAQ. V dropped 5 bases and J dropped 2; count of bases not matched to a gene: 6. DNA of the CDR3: TGTGCCAGCAGCCTAGATGGACAGGGGGCCTACAATGAGCAGTTCTTC. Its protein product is CASSLDGQGAYNEQFF.

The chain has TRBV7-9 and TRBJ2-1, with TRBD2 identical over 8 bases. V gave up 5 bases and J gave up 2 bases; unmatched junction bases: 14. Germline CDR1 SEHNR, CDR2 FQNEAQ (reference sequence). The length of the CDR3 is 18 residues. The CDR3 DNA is TGTGCCAGCAGCAGACCTACTTGGGGACTAGTCACCTACAATGAGCAGTTCTTC. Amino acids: CASSRPTWGLVTYNEQFF. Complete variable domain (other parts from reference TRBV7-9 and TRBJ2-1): DTGVSQNPRHKITKRGQNVTFRCDPISEHNRLYWYRQTLGQGPEFLTYFQNEAQLEKSRLLSDRFSAERPKGSFSTLEIQRTEQGDSAMYLCASSRPTWGLVTYNEQFFGPGTRLTVL.

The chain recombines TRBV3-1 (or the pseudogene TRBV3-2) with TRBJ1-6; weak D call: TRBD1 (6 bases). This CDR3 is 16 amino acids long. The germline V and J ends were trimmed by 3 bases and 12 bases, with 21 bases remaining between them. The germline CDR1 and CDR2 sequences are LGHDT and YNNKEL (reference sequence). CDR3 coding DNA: TGTGCCAGCAGCCACACGACAGGTGCGGAAAAAAAACCCCTCCACTTT. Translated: CASSHTTGAEKKPLHF.